This TCR beta chain was profiled in a study of CD8+ T cells in alopecia areata. Looking at the study overall: The drug, oral tofacitinib, was given to treated patients at 5 to 10 mg twice daily. The study, taken as a whole, reports: Scalp repertoires also include resident alphabeta T cells from normal skin. For lesional scalp, especially alopecia totalis/universalis, clonality was higher than in normal scalp.

This CDR3 has 15 residues. Trimming pared 8 bases from V and 7 bases from J, leaving 21 bases between. Germline V lookup: CDR1 MNHNY, CDR2 SVGAGI (reference sequence). Isolated RNA was reverse transcribed into cDNA used as the sequencing template. Assay: immunoSEQ multiplex PCR; the TCRdb copy retains only in-frame clones and omits some. The repertoire includes 150,000 to 200,000 clones, approximately 56% of them detected once, and roughly 14% sits in the top ten. In regard to this clone: Its antigen remains unidentified.

From PBMCs, CD4+ and CD8+ T cells were sorted. The TCR comes from a human donor with alopecia areata. This specimen consisted of CD4+ T cells sorted from blood, obtained at week 0. V gene TRBV6-6 combines with J gene TRBJ1-5, with a tentative D call TRBD1 (5 bases). Here the CDR3 reads CASRDRYLRAQPQHF. CDR3 sequence (DNA): TGTGCCAGCCGGGACCGCTATCTTCGGGCCCAGCCCCAGCATTTT.